The following is a TCR beta chain sequence with its context. The PCR ran on 60 Vbeta and 13 Jbeta primers. Clones were read by immunoSEQ multiplex PCR, and TCRdb kept only the in-frame ones, dropping some. In the table there are 280,000 or so clones, approximately 90% of which are singletons. The source of the sample is a study of cytomegalovirus exposure and HLA in healthy donors. V lost 2 bases and J lost 6; bases outside the gene matches: 10. Germline assignment: CDR1 MNHNS and CDR2 SASEGT. This CDR3 has 15 residues. The sequence came from a woman aged 18-30 years in good health and CMV-seronegative. Sequenced: PBMCs. The chain links TRBV6-1 to TRBJ2-7; 7 bases align to TRBD2. The CDR3 sequence: CASSEFRVSGGEQYF. The DNA of the CDR3 is TGTGCCAGCAGTGAATTCAGAGTCTCGGGGGGCGAGCAGTACTTC.